This TCR beta chain was sequenced during a study of shared clonotypes between healthy human individuals. The deep-level immunoSEQ assay was used. Each cell subset's genomic DNA was divided evenly among several immunoSEQ plates. Here immunoSEQ multiplex PCR was the method, and the copy in TCRdb shows in-frame clones only, minus some. Of 2,500,000 or so clones listed, about 90% are singletons. V was clipped by 4 bases and J by 0 bases, with 16 bases between them. Per the germline V gene, CDR1 is MDHEN and CDR2 is SYDVKM. The length of the CDR3 is 16 residues. The study enrolled healthy HIV-negative adults without recent acute infections or vaccinations as donors.

The source of this sequence is a man aged 18 to 29 in good health. Some clones in this sample may be carry-over from other donors' samples. V is TRBV28 and J is TRBJ2-7; D tentatively reads TRBD1 or TRBD2 (5 bases each). Sequenced sample: naive CD4+ T cells from PBMCs. Subset here: CD45RA+ positively selected. The CDR3 sequence is CASSSPGPTSSYEQYF. As DNA, the CDR3 is TGTGCCAGCAGTTCCCCGGGACCCACGAGCTCCTACGAGCAGTACTTC.